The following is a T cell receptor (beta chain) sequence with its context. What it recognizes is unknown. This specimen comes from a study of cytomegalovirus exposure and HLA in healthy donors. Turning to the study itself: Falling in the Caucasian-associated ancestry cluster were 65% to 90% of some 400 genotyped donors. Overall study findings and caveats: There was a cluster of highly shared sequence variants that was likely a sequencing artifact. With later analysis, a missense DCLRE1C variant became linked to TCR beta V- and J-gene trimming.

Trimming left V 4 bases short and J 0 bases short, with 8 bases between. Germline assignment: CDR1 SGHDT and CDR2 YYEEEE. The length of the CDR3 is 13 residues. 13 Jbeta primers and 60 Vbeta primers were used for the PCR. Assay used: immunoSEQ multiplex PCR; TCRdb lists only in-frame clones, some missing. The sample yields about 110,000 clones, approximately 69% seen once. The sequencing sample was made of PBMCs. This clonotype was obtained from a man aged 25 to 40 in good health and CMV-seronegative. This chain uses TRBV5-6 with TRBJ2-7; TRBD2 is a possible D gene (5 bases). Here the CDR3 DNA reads TGTGCCAGCAGCGCGGGCCTCTCCTACGAGCAGTACTTC. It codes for CASSAGLSYEQYF.